Presented here are 10 T cell receptor beta chains from one specimen sequenced in a study of T cells in women clearing cervical HPV infection. TCRdb's table, derived via immunoSEQ multiplex PCR, lists solely in-frame clones and lacks some. This table lists 25,000 to 35,000 clones. The sample was blood buffy coat. These receptor sequences come from a woman between 18 and 75 years old with a cervical HPV16 infection that either progressed to CIN3+ or cleared (not recorded which).

This CDR3 is CASSLGEGHIEGQYF. The DNA read from the CDR3 is TGTGCCAGCTCTCTGGGTGAGGGGCATATAGAAGGT. V gene TRBV18 combines with J gene TRBJ2-4, with D perhaps matching TRBD1 or TRBD2 (5 bases each). Read sequence stops 3 residues before the CDR3 end, and the germline J gene provides the missing end. The CDR3 length is 15 residues. Germline V gene lookup returns CDR1 KGHSH and CDR2 LQKENI.

As for this clone: The missing CDR3 end, 3 residues past where the read stops, is filled in from the germline J gene. The rearrangement links TRBV13 to TRBJ2-7, with D perhaps matching TRBD1 (7 bases). The CDR3 contains 14 residues. Trimming pared 5 bases from V and 2 bases from J, leaving 13 bases between. The V gene's germline CDR1 is PRHDT and CDR2 FYEKMQ (reference sequence). The CDR3 DNA, read in part, is TGTGCCAGCAGCCACTCCAGGGGGGCCTACGAG. Residues: CASSHSRGAYE. The full CDR3 reads CASSHSRGAYEQYF.

Turning to this clone: The CDR3 end falls 3 residues outside the read, so it is completed with the germline J gene. This sequence joins TRBV7-9 and TRBJ1-1; D gene unclear. The CDR3 is 14 amino acids. The ends were cut back, 4 bases at V and 0 bases at J, with 9 bases in the middle. The germline gives CDR1 SEHNR, CDR2 FQNEAQ (reference sequence). The CDR3 loop is CASSSVWLNTEAFF. CDR3 bases read: TGTGCCAGCAGCTCCGTCTGGCTGAACACTGAA.

Regarding this clone: The CDR3 end lies 3 residues beyond the end of the read and is filled in from the germline J gene. The chain combines TRBV2 with TRBJ1-4; D is possibly TRBD1 (5 bases). The CDR3 consists of 14 residues. CDR1 is SNHLY, CDR2 FYNNEI, per germline. CDR3 amino acids: CASSDYRTNSPLFF. CDR3 DNA, as far as it was read: TGTGCCAGCAGTGATTACAGGACTAATTCACCA. The whole variable domain, filled in from reference TRBV2 and TRBJ1-4, reads EPEVTQTPSHQVTQMGQEVILRCVPISNHLYFYWYRQILGQKVEFLVSFYNNEISEKSEIFDDQFSVERPDGSNFTLKIRSTKLEDSAMYFCASSDYRTNSPLFFGSGTQLSVL.

A remark on this clone: A read error may produce the germline difference seen at one junction end. Read data end 3 residues before the CDR3 end; the end is taken from the germline J gene. The same CDR3 is also encoded by other DNA sequences in this sample. This chain connects TRBV29-1 to TRBJ1-3, with unresolved D. The CDR3 covers 13 residues. CDR1 SQVTM and CDR2 ANQGSEA come from the germline V gene. The CDR3 DNA, read in part, is TGCAGCGCCCAACAAGGACTGTCGAACACT. As protein: CSAQQGLSNT. The whole CDR3 reads CSAQQGLSNTIYF.

With respect to this clone: The read halts 3 residues ahead of the CDR3 end, with the missing end drawn from the germline J gene. V and J are TRBV6-2 or TRBV6-3 and TRBJ2-1; D call uncertain. Deletions cut 2 bases from V and 6 bases from J, with 5 bases between. Germline values: CDR1 MNHEY, CDR2 SVGEGT. This CDR3 is 12 amino acids long. CDR3 DNA, as far as it was read: TGTGCCAGCAGTTACGACATCAATGAG. Its translation: CASSYDINE. The whole CDR3 protein is CASSYDINEQFF.

A word on this clone: The read finishes 3 residues shy of the CDR3 end, and the germline J gene is used to complete it. The chain links TRBV7-3 to TRBJ2-7, with D possibly matching TRBD1 (8 bases). CDR1 and CDR2 (germline): SGHTA, FQGTGA. The V end lost 3 bases, the J end lost 1 base, and 13 bases lay between the germline ends. This CDR3 spans 15 amino acids. The CDR3 loop is CASSLGGDRSYEQYF. The sequenced CDR3 bases are TGTGCCAGCAGCTTGGGGGGGGACAGGTCCTACGAG.

As for this clone: The CDR3 end is not reached by the read, which stops 3 residues before it; the germline J gene fills it in. The rearrangement uses TRBV7-8 and TRBJ2-7; no clear D. V lost 2 bases, J lost 2 bases, and 13 bases lay in between. The CDR3 length is 15 residues. Germline V gives CDR1 SGHVS, CDR2 FQNEAQ. CDR3 DNA (partial): TGTGCCAGCAGCTTAAGGCAGGATAATCCCTACGAG. It yields the protein CASSLRQDNPYE. The entire CDR3 protein is CASSLRQDNPYEQYF. Full variable domain (outside the CDR3, taken from reference TRBV7-8 and TRBJ2-7): GAGVSQSPRYKVAKRGQDVALRCDPISGHVSLFWYQQALGQGPEFLTYFQNEAQLDKSGLPSDRFFAERPEGSVSTLKIQRTQQEDSAVYLCASSLRQDNPYEQYFGPGTRLTVT.

This clone is identified as medium-sized from frequency. The CDR3 end lies 3 residues beyond the end of the read and is filled in from the germline J gene. This chain uses TRBV10-3 with TRBJ2-2; 10 bases align to TRBD1. This CDR3 spans 16 amino acids. From germline, CDR1 is ENHRY and CDR2 SYGVKD. The V and J ends lost 5 bases and 5 bases, in that order; junction bases with no gene match: 8. CDR3 residues: CAISPSGTGETGELFF. The sequenced CDR3 bases are TGTGCCATCAGTCCATCCGGGACAGGGGAAACCGGGGAG.

Comments on this clone: The read falls 3 residues short of the CDR3 end, and the missing part is taken from the germline J gene. This chain connects TRBV19 to TRBJ1-2; 7 bases map to TRBD1. Germline V gives CDR1 LNHDA, CDR2 SQIVND (reference sequence). CDR3 length equals 13 residues. CDR3 sequence reads: CASSQTWDRGYTF. The covered CDR3 bases are TGTGCCAGTAGCCAGACCTGGGACAGAGGC.